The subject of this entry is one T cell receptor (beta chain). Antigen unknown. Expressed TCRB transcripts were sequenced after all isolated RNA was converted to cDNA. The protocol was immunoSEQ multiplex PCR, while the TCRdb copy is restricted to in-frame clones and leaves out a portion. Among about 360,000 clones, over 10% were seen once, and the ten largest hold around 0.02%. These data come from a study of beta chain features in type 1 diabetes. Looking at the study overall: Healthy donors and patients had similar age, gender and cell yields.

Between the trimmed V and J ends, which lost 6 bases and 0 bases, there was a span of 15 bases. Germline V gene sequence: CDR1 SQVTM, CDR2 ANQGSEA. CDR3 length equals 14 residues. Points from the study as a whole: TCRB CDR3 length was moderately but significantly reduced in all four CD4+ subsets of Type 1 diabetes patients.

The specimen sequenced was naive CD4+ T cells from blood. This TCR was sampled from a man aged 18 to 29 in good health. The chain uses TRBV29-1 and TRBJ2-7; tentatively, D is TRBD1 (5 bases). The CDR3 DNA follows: TGCAGCGTCCTTGACAGATCTAGCTCCTACGAGCAGTACTTC. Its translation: CSVLDRSSSYEQYF.